The clone carrying this T cell receptor beta chain was detected ten times or more. Profiles of TCR beta VDJ and CDR3 were generated from a genomic DNA template. TCRdb passed the reads through MiXCR, listing each CDR3 protein once. The sample shows roughly 260,000 distinct CDR3 sequences, around half of them seen only once. CDR3 size: 15 residues. Deletions cut 6 bases from V and 2 bases from J, with 15 bases between. Germline-derived CDR1 and CDR2 are MNHEY and SVGEGT. This sample was included in a study of CD8+CD57+ T cells in acquired aplastic anemia. The authors sequenced patients whose flow cytometry had shown CD8+CD57+ cell expansion.

The chain has TRBV6-2 or TRBV6-3 and TRBJ2-3; perhaps TRBD2 as D (5 bases). Specimen: sorted CD4+, CD8+, or CD8+CD57+ T cells (not recorded which) from PBMCs. This TCR came from a human donor with aplastic anemia. CDR3 residues: CASRSGLRDTDTQYF. The CDR3 DNA reads as TGTGCCAGCAGGAGTGGACTGAGGGACACAGATACGCAGTATTTT.